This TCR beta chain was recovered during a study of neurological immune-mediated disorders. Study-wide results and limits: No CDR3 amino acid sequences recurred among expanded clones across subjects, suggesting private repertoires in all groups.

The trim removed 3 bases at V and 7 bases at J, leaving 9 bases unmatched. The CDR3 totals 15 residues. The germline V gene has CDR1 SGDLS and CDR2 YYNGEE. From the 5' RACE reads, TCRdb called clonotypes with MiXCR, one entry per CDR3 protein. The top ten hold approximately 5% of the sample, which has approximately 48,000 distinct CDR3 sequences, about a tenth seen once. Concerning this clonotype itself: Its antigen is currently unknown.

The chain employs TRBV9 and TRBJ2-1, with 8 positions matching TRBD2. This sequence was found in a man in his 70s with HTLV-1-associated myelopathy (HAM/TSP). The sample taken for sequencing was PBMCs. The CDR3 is CASSAPGLGPNEQFF. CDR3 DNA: TGTGCCAGCAGCGCACCGGGACTAGGGCCAAATGAGCAGTTCTTC.